This T cell receptor (beta chain) was identified in a study of CD8 T cells in ankylosing spondylitis (dated 2017 in TCRdb). Background for the entire study: The study profiled T cell receptor beta repertoires in healthy donors and ankylosing spondylitis patients to find disease-linked TCR variants. The whole study cohort included 108 healthy donors and 20 to 30 ankylosing spondylitis patients. Peripheral blood samples were taken, and synovial fluid was additionally collected from ankylosing spondylitis patients. The full study reports these points: Significant enrichment of the disease-linked clones was reported in matched synovial fluid samples from ankylosing spondylitis patients. Some motif variants were previously reported in synovial fluid and blood of reactive arthritis patients, suggesting common disease-initiation mechanisms. The disease-linked clones showed a CD8+ phenotype and occurred at relatively low frequencies in peripheral blood. A TCR beta motif made up of several highly homologous amino acid variants appeared to be characteristic of blood from ankylosing spondylitis patients.

Many counts were recorded for this clonotype. No antigen is known for it. No much larger clone exists at a distance of one base, and base qualities are not known. The sequencer was an Illumina HiSeq 2500. TCR beta libraries were prepared by quantitative 5'-RACE with molecular barcodes. As for the authors' bioinformatics: A new computational method, built on a probabilistic model of VDJ rearrangement, was used to identify disease-linked TCR variants. TCRdb itself trimmed the public reads at Q25 with fastp, ran MiXCR and retained productive beta chains. A single entry per CDR3 protein holds the most common genes and DNA from its merged rows. TCRdb, not the original authors, processed these V and J calls. The sample contains 150,000 to 200,000 distinct CDR3 sequences, about 18% of them found a single time. Of the sample, around 4.7% falls within the top ten clones. The CDR3 starts with the cysteine, ends with the phenylalanine, and has 15 residues. The retained sequence is limited to the CDR3, 45 bases, with the frame set at the first base. In the germline V gene, CDR1 corresponds to MGHDK and CDR2 to SYGVNS. V is cut by 4 bases and J by 3 bases, and the space between the germline ends is 16 bases.

The origin of this receptor is a male donor between 5 and 29 years old with ankylosing spondylitis or in good health (not recorded which). Donor details come from another sample of the same person, matched by shared clones. The chain couples TRBV25-1 to TRBJ2-7; the D assignment is uncertain and may be TRBD1 or TRBD2, with 5 bases supporting each. The source material was blood, either unsorted or a sorted T cell fraction (not recorded which). In nucleotide form, the sequence is TGTGCCAGCAGTGTGGGGCCGGGACCCAGCTACGAGCAGTACTTC. It specifies CASSVGPGPSYEQYF.